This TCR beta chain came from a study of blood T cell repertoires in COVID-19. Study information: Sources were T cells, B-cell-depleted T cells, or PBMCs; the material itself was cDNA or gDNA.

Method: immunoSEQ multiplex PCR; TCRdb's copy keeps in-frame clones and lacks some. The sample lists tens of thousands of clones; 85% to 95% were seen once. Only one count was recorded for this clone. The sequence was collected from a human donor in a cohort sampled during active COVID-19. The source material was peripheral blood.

The CDR3 nucleotides read TGTGCCAGCAGTGAGAACGGCGGTGGCGGAAAACTGTTTTTT. Its protein product is CASSENGGGGKLFF. This chain links TRBV25-1 with TRBJ1-4, with D hard to call. The CDR3 runs to 14 residues. V lost 3 bases to trimming and J lost 10 bases, with 15 bases between them. Germline V gene sequence: CDR1 MGHDK, CDR2 SYGVNS.